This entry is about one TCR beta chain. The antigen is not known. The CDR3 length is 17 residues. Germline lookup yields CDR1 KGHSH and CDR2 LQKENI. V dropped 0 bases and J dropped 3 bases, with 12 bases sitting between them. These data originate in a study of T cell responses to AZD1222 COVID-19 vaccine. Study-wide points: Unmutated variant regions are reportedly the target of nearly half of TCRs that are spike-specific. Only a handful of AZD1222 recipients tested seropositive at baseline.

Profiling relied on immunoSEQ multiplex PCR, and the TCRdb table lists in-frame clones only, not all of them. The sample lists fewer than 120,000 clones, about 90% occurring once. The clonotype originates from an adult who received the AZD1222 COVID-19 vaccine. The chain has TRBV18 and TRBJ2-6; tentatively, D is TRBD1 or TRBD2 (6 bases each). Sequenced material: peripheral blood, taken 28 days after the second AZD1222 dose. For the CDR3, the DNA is TGTGCCAGCTCACCACCTCGAGGGGGAGGTGGGGCCAACGTCCTGACTTTC. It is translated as CASSPPRGGGGANVLTF.